The present entry profiles one TCR beta chain with its context. The antigen is not known. With a J-beta primer mix and a sample-barcoded 5' primer, a second PCR ran about 6 to 11 cycles. TCRdb ran MiXCR on the 5' RACE reads and lists one entry per CDR3 protein. The sample has 1.2 million to 1.5 million distinct CDR3 sequences, around 55% seen once. The sample belongs to a study of blood T cells in healthy people across ages. General observations from the study: For the donors, CMV status was unknown and possibly confounded expanded clonotype changes.

Each sample yielded at least 5.5 micrograms of PBMC total RNA. Germline V gives CDR1 MDHEN, CDR2 SYDVKM. The CDR3 is 16 amino acids. V and J are TRBV28 and TRBJ2-7, with 9 bases aligning to TRBD1. TRBJ2-5 explains the end of the DNA better; the J call may be wrong. The TCR originated in a man between 18 and 35 years old in good health. What was sequenced was blood. CDR3 residues: CASRANPGQGKETQYF. In DNA, the CDR3 is TGTGCCAGCAGAGCGAATCCGGGACAGGGAAAAGAGACCCAGTACTTC.